This is a list of T cell receptor beta chains from one sample in a study of identical twins. TCRdb analysed the 5' RACE reads with MiXCR anew, one entry per CDR3 protein. This sample has about 340,000 distinct CDR3 sequences, with over 9% found just once. These data were likewise used in another study, on yellow fever vaccine responses in identical twins.

The sample comprised CD8+ T cells sorted from blood. These receptors were obtained from a woman between 18 and 29 years old in good health. Both conserved end residues are part of each CDR3. D genes are given only for firm matches. Clone size is not always given. Where it is, it says once, few, many or a class for expanded clones.

J gene	V gene	clone size	D gene	CDR3 protein	CDR3 DNA
TRBJ1-2	TRBV24-1	.	.	CATSADGPFGGYTF	TGTGCCACCAGTGCGGACGGGCCGTTCGGTGGCTACACCTTC
TRBJ2-1	TRBV6-4	once	TRBD2	CASSDASGGADEQFF	TGTGCCAGCAGTGATGCTAGCGGGGGGGCCGATGAGCAGTTCTTC
TRBJ1-1	TRBV5-1	many	.	CASSFSQSMNTEAFF	TGCGCCAGCAGCTTTTCACAATCCATGAACACTGAAGCTTTCTTT
TRBJ2-5	TRBV9	.	.	CASSSRDDSTSQETQYF	TGTGCCAGCAGCTCTCGGGATGATTCGACCTCACAAGAGACCCAGTACTTC
TRBJ2-7	TRBV20-1	few	.	CSARDQAYEQYF	TGCAGTGCTAGAGATCAGGCCTACGAGCAGTACTTC
TRBJ2-5	TRBV20-1	.	TRBD2	CSARDPSSGFQETQYF	TGCAGTGCTAGAGATCCAAGTAGCGGGTTCCAAGAGACCCAGTACTTC
TRBJ2-7	TRBV4-1	many	.	CASSQDRYEQYF	TGCGCCAGCAGCCAAGACAGGTACGAGCAGTACTTC
TRBJ2-2	TRBV7-9	few	.	CASSSYMTGLGGELFF	TGTGCCAGCAGCTCCTACATGACGGGCCTGGGCGGGGAGCTGTTTTTT
TRBJ1-2	TRBV28	few	.	CASSLKKAFWQWDGYTF	TGTGCCAGCAGTTTAAAAAAAGCCTTCTGGCAGTGGGATGGCTACACCTTC
TRBJ1-5	TRBV28	.	TRBD1	CASSVTGTGDQPQHF	TGTGCCAGCAGTGTCACCGGGACAGGGGACCAGCCCCAGCATTTT
TRBJ2-7	TRBV15	few	.	CATGRITQPTEQYF	TGTGCCACCGGTCGCATCACTCAGCCAACCGAGCAGTACTTC
TRBJ2-3	TRBV15	.	.	CATSRVRGLTDTQYF	TGTGCCACCAGCAGAGTCCGGGGGCTGACAGATACGCAGTATTTT
TRBJ2-3	TRBV28	few	TRBD1	CASSPPFRDSYTDTQYF	TGTGCCAGCAGCCCGCCCTTCCGGGACAGTTACACAGATACGCAGTATTTT
TRBJ2-1	TRBV28	.	.	CASSLSGVRYNEQFF	TGTGCCAGCAGTTTATCAGGGGTAAGGTACAATGAGCAGTTCTTC
TRBJ2-1	TRBV2	.	TRBD2	CASMAGGQFF	TGTGCCAGCATGGCGGGAGGGCAGTTCTTC
TRBJ2-3	TRBV6-1	.	TRBD2	CASPRAGVGDTQYF	TGTGCCAGCCCCCGGGCGGGGGTCGGGGATACGCAGTATTTT
TRBJ2-1	TRBV7-8	many	TRBD2	CASSLSSGGAWNEQFF	TGTGCCAGCAGCTTATCCAGCGGGGGGGCGTGGAATGAGCAGTTCTTC
TRBJ1-5	TRBV7-9	few	TRBD1	CASSSGTEDDQPQHF	TGTGCCAGCAGCTCCGGGACAGAAGACGATCAGCCCCAGCATTTT
TRBJ2-1	TRBV10-3	few	.	CAISDSDSSYNEQFF	TGTGCCATCAGTGACAGTGATAGCTCCTACAATGAGCAGTTCTTC
TRBJ1-5	TRBV15	few	TRBD1	CATGRRTGGQPQHF	TGTGCCACCGGCCGACGGACAGGGGGTCAGCCCCAGCATTTT
TRBJ2-7	TRBV20-1	few	.	CSATPPPGPPYEQYF	TGCAGTGCAACGCCCCCCCCGGGCCCTCCCTACGAGCAGTACTTC
TRBJ2-3	TRBV6-1	few	TRBD2	CASSTGGGAADTQYF	TGTGCCAGCAGTACGGGCGGGGGGGCGGCAGATACGCAGTATTTT
TRBJ2-2	TRBV11-2	.	TRBD1	CASSSRTGVDTTGELFF	TGTGCCAGCAGCTCGCGGACAGGGGTTGATACCACCGGGGAGCTGTTTTTT
TRBJ1-2	TRBV28	.	.	CASSLAVVEGDYGYTF	TGTGCCAGCAGTTTAGCGGTCGTGGAGGGCGACTATGGCTACACCTTC
TRBJ1-5	TRBV25-1	.	.	CASSEVQAHNQPQHF	TGTGCCAGCAGTGAAGTCCAAGCTCACAATCAGCCCCAGCATTTT
TRBJ2-2	TRBV6-2/TRBV6-3	.	.	CASSYDLGGGNANTGELFF	TGTGCCAGCAGTTACGATCTTGGGGGTGGCAACGCGAACACCGGGGAGCTGTTTTTT
TRBJ2-7	TRBV20-1	many	.	CSATEGERQEQYF	TGCAGTGCTACAGAGGGTGAGCGGCAAGAGCAGTACTTC
TRBJ1-2	TRBV5-1	.	TRBD1	CASSSPLDRSQNGYTF	TGCGCCAGCAGCTCGCCTCTGGACAGGTCCCAAAATGGCTACACCTTC